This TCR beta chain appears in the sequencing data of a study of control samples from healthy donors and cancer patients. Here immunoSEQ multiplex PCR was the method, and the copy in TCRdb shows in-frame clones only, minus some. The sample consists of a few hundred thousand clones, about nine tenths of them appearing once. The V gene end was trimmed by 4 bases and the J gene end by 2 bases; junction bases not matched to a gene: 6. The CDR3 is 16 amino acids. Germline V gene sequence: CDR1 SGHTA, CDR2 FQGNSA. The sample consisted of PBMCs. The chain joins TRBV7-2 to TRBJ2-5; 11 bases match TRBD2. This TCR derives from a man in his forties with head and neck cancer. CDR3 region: CASSSGLAVGQETQYF. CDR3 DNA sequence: TGTGCCAGCAGCTCGGGACTAGCGGTCGGGCAAGAGACCCAGTACTTC.